This T cell receptor (beta chain) was profiled in a study of T cell responses to AZD1222 COVID-19 vaccine. Overall study findings and caveats: A rise in Spike-specific TCR breadth and depth followed two AZD1222 doses.

The method was immunoSEQ multiplex PCR; TCRdb's version includes in-frame clones alone and lacks a portion of them. The sample lists some 150,000 clones, 80% to 95% seen once, with about 5.5% in the top ten. A word on this clone: The target antigen is unknown.

This CDR3 is 16 amino acids long. Germline V gene sequence: CDR1 LNHDA, CDR2 SQIVND (reference sequence). V lost 6 bases and J 0 bases, leaving 18 bases between the germline ends. This TCR was sampled from an adult in good health. The chain employs TRBV19 and TRBJ2-7, with D perhaps TRBD1 or TRBD2 (6 bases each). The sequences come from peripheral blood, collected on day 0 of AZD1222 vaccination. CDR3 region: CASRWGGGPRSYEQYF. In nucleotides, the CDR3 is TGTGCCAGTAGATGGGGTGGGGGGCCCCGCTCCTACGAGCAGTACTTC.